Shown below are 10 T cell receptor beta chains from a single sample sequenced in a study of post-analysis software for immune sequencing data. Findings of the study overall: Roughly 5 TRBV segments occurring more often in patients than controls included TRBV5-6, TRBV5-1 and TRBV20-1.

Unique molecular identifiers were present in the TCR beta cDNA libraries. MiXCR, applied by TCRdb to the PCR reads, yields one record per CDR3 protein. The profile shows roughly 200,000 distinct CDR3 sequences, over 25% of them singletons. No antigen has been assigned to these receptors. The sample taken for sequencing was blood. These receptors were obtained from a girl aged 2-17 years with multiple sclerosis.

Many counts were recorded for this clonotype. The J gene is TRBJ2-7, the V gene TRBV20-1; D not certain. The CDR3 is made up of 13 amino acids. The germline CDR1 and CDR2 sequences are DFQATT and SNEGSKA (reference sequence). Trimming pared 2 bases from V and 0 bases from J, leaving 8 bases between. The DNA of the CDR3 is TGCAGTGCTAGATACAGTTACTCCTACGAGCAGTACTTC. It yields the protein CSARYSYSYEQYF.

This clonotype was detected ten times or more. This chain links TRBV11-2 with TRBJ2-5; tentatively, D is TRBD1 or TRBD2 (5 bases each). CDR1 is SGHAT and CDR2 is FQNNGV in the germline V gene. V dropped 3 bases and J dropped 2 bases, with 13 bases sitting between them. CDR3 length equals 15 residues. CDR3 protein: CASSFLRDPQETQYF. The CDR3 DNA is TGTGCCAGCAGCTTTCTCCGGGACCCACAAGAGACCCAGTACTTC.

CDR3 amino acids: CASSLNFGGGTEAFF. CDR3 bases: TGCGCCAGCAGCTTGAATTTCGGGGGGGGTACTGAAGCTTTCTTT. This chain links TRBV5-1 with TRBJ1-1; TRBD1 might be the D (5 bases). CDR3 length: 15 amino acids. V lost 1 base and J 5 bases, leaving 15 bases between the germline ends. Germline V gene sequence: CDR1 SGHRS, CDR2 YFSETQ.

This clonotype was observed a handful of times. The chain carries TRBV5-1 and TRBJ2-5; 8 bases fit TRBD1. Germline trimming cut 1 base from V and 6 bases from J; bases unmatched to any gene: 2. This CDR3 comprises 13 residues. Per germline, CDR1 SGHRS and CDR2 YFSETQ. CDR3 region: CASSLTGGQTQYF. CDR3 sequence (DNA): TGCGCCAGCAGCTTGACAGGGGGGCAGACCCAGTACTTC.

The chain recombines TRBV25-1 with TRBJ2-3; 12 bases match TRBD1. The germline CDR1 and CDR2 sequences are MGHDK and SYGVNS. The CDR3 contains 15 residues. Unmatched junction bases numbered 2, after V lost 1 base and J lost 6 bases. CDR3 DNA: TGTGCCAGCAGTGAATCTGGGACAGGGGGCGATACGCAGTATTTT. Translating it yields CASSESGTGGDTQYF. The full variable domain, rest sourced from reference TRBV25-1 and TRBJ2-3, is EADIYQTPRYLVIGTGKKITLECSQTMGHDKMYWYQQDPGMELHLIHYSYGVNSTEKGDLSSESTVSRIRTEHFPLTLESARPSHTSQYLCASSESGTGGDTQYFGPGTRLTVL.

The rearrangement links TRBV24-1 to TRBJ2-5; D is perhaps TRBD2 (6 bases). Germline-derived CDR1 and CDR2 are KGHDR and SFDVKD. With 6 bases removed from V and 3 bases from J, the gap between germline ends came to 13 bases. CDR3 length: 14 amino acids. CDR3 nucleotides: TGTGCCACCAGTCACGGAGGGCCGAAAGAGACCCAGTACTTC. Protein product: CATSHGGPKETQYF.

This clonotype was observed at least ten times. This chain connects TRBV3-1 to TRBJ2-1; no definite D call. Trimming removed 1 base at V and 4 bases at J, with 8 bases between. CDR1 is LGHDT, CDR2 YNNKEL, per germline (reference sequence). This CDR3 has 14 amino acids. The CDR3 region is CASSQAGGYNEQFF. For the CDR3, the DNA is TGTGCCAGCAGCCAAGCGGGTGGTTACAATGAGCAGTTCTTC.

This clonotype has ten or more counts. CDR3 sequence: CASSLGSGQETQYF. Here the CDR3 DNA reads TGTGCCAGCAGCTTGGGGTCAGGCCAAGAGACCCAGTACTTC. The V call is TRBV7-7, the J call TRBJ2-5, with D unclear. This CDR3 contains 14 residues. Germline CDR1 reads SSHAT; CDR2 reads FNYEAQ (reference sequence). The germline V and J ends were trimmed by 3 bases and 1 base, with 9 bases remaining between them.

The genes are TRBV3-1 and TRBJ1-6; 8 bases map to TRBD1. J gave up 8 bases and V 5 bases, and 11 bases lay outside the gene matches. The CDR3 consists of 16 residues. Per germline, CDR1 LGHDT and CDR2 YNNKEL (reference sequence). The DNA for the CDR3 is TGTGCCAGCAGCAGAAAGGGGGGGACAGGTCATTCACCCCTCCACTTT. It translates to CASSRKGGTGHSPLHF.

Turning to this clonotype: At one end, the junction sequence differs from germline, possibly due to a read error. The chain has TRBV3-1 and TRBJ2-1, with 10 bases aligning to TRBD1. Germline CDR1 reads LGHDT; CDR2 reads YNNKEL (reference sequence). The CDR3 runs to 15 residues. The CDR3 loop is CASSPDRGRGVERFF. The CDR3, as DNA: TGTGCCAGCAGCCCAGACAGGGGGCGCGGGGTTGAGCGGTTCTTC.